The count of the clone carrying this T cell receptor beta chain is one. Profiled with immunoSEQ multiplex PCR; TCRdb holds only in-frame clones, not every one. The table lists over 200,000 clones, 83% of them singletons. Germline V CDR1 and CDR2: SNHLY, FYNNEI. After removal of 2 bases from V and 0 bases from J, the junction contained 4 bases not matched to a gene. CDR3 length: 17 amino acids. The data belong to a study of blood T cell repertoires in COVID-19. The receptor's source is a woman between 25 and 40 years old with COVID-19, enrolled during active disease. V is TRBV2 and J is TRBJ2-6, with 7 bases that match TRBD2. The sample consisted of peripheral blood. CDR3 amino acids: CASSERGGHSGANVLTF. The CDR3 coding sequence is TGTGCCAGCAGTGAAAGGGGAGGGCACTCTGGGGCCAACGTCCTGACTTTC.